What follows describes a single TCR beta chain. The antigen remains unidentified. This sample is part of a study of OX40 agonist ivuxolimab in advanced cancers. For the study at large: Patients were roughly 83% male with ages about 20 to 79, mean about 65.

Patients had blood sampled at baseline and again on cycle 4 day 1 and cycle 7 day 1. V dropped 2 bases and J dropped 0 bases, with 10 bases sitting between them. Per the germline V gene, CDR1 is ENHRY and CDR2 is SYGVKD. The CDR3 covers 16 residues. Profiling relied on immunoSEQ multiplex PCR, and the TCRdb table lists in-frame clones only, not all of them. The sample carries over 9,500 clones, 77% recorded once. Findings and limits, study-wide: More expanded clones were seen, on average, in CD8+ T cells than in CD4+. The study found among the lowest clonal expansion in partial responders at 0.1-3.0 mg/kg.

This chain links TRBV10-3 with TRBJ1-4; no reliable D call. This specimen was CD4+ or CD8+ T cells sorted from blood, taken in a trial of the OX40 agonist ivuxolimab. The TCR comes from an adult with an advanced solid tumor such as melanoma, head and neck, liver or kidney cancer. CDR3 nucleotide sequence: TGTGCCATCAGTGAGGCGGGCGGAGCAACTAATGAAAAACTGTTTTTT. Amino acid sequence: CAISEAGGATNEKLFF.